This T cell receptor beta chain was identified in a study of cytomegalovirus exposure and HLA in healthy donors (dated 2017 in TCRdb). With respect to the entire study: In an earlier analysis of 587 of the donors, approximately 300 Gb of sequence data and roughly 100 million unique TCR beta sequences from some 170 million T cells were reported. An early release that covered fewer than 750 HLA-typed donors contained around 330 gigabases of sequencing data and around 80 million unique TCR sequences. The genetic ancestry cluster associated with self-reported Caucasian donors included 80% to 90% of the roughly 400 genotyped donors. The study aimed to test whether cataloging public T cell receptors could reveal signatures of past pathogen exposure. Using immunosequencing, the study profiled T cell repertoires from 666 subjects and related those repertoires to cytomegalovirus serostatus. Along with the 666-subject first cohort, a separate validation cohort of some 130 different subjects was used. High-throughput TCR immunosequencing, statistical association of individual TCRs with disease status, and machine learning were combined to predict cytomegalovirus infection status. To study patterns of TCR occurrence, a later analysis re-analyzed previously published TCR beta repertoires from around 700 donors and added high-resolution HLA genotyping. Rather than using new phenotypic data, the later analysis identified candidate immune exposures from TCR beta sequences and from how often those sequences occurred across donors. In an earlier analysis of roughly 600 of the donors, high-throughput TCR beta sequencing was used to judge whether each TCR beta V gene segment behaved as functional or pseudogenic. Donor age, sex, ethnicity and CMV serostatus were compiled together with the repertoire data. In a later genetic analysis, genome-wide SNP genotypes for about three fifths of the 666 donors were used, and that subset was treated as a discovery cohort. All discovery cohort repertoires had been generated on a single sequencing platform. Both class I and class II loci were covered by HLA typing, at four-digit resolution. Typing coverage varied by locus: about 629-640 donors for A, B, C, DRB1 and DQB1; some 520 for DQA1; around 610 for DPA1; approximately 490 for DPB1. Because of strong linkage in the cohort, roughly five DR-DQ haplotypes were treated as single units for association and clustering. Among around 400 genotyped donors of the cohort, an average of about 240,000 unique TCR beta nucleotide sequences was sequenced per donor, of which roughly 17% were non-productive.

With regard to this clone: What antigen it recognizes has not been identified. Per-base quality was not reported, and no clone a single base away is much larger than it.

V is cut back by 3 bases and J by 1 base, with 6 bases in the junction unmatched. The CDR3 sequence holds 17 residues, the cysteine and phenylalanine included. The CDR3 DNA has 51 bases and is translated from base 1. The germline V gene (reference sequence) gives CDR1 as LNHNV and CDR2 as YYDKDF. Library preparation was by the immunoSEQ multiplex PCR assay. A mixture of 60 forward primers for TCR Vbeta segments and 13 reverse primers for TCR Jbeta segments was used in the multiplex PCR. The CDR3 region of rearranged TCR beta genes was amplified from genomic DNA with a multiplex PCR assay. Amplified TCR beta libraries were sequenced as 87-base-pair reads on the Illumina HiSeq System. The authors' pipeline ran thus. In a later analysis, tens of millions of unique TCR beta chains were counted across the approximately 670 repertoires, and roughly 11 million of these chains were shared by at least two donors. Raw reads were error-corrected and collapsed into unique sequences with a nearest-neighbor algorithm that merged closely related sequences to remove PCR and sequencing errors. To assign V, D and J gene segments, CDR3 sequences were aligned to IMGT reference sequences. For a sequence to be retained, a match of at least six nucleotides was required to both a V gene segment and a J gene segment. A rearrangement counted as productive if the CDR3 had no stop codons and remained in frame with V and J, and every other rearrangement counted as non-productive. CDR3 was defined by IMGT convention, running from the second conserved V-encoded cysteine to the conserved J-encoded phenylalanine. The earlier analysis of about 530 of the donors excluded any sequence lacking an unambiguous match to a single V gene segment. In an earlier analysis of approximately 590 of the donors, V segments were called functional above 56.7% productive rearrangements and were called segregating when the between-donor standard deviation exceeded 5%. To diagnose cytomegalovirus status from the catalog of TCR beta chain sequences, a statistical classification framework was built. V and J gene assignment, in a later analysis, came from comparing TCR nucleotide sequences with IMGT/GENE-DB human TR gene sequences. Using the TCRdist pipeline, a later analysis assigned CDR3 sequences along with most-parsimonious VDJ recombination scenarios. In a later analysis, each TCR beta chain was defined by its CDR3 amino acid sequence together with its V-gene family, and reads without a unique V-gene family were excluded. A later analysis removed 500 to 650 highly shared, low-generation-probability nucleotide sequences to deal with suspected cross-contamination and a sequencing artifact. In a later analysis, a clonal expansion index was calculated for each public chain from normalized within-repertoire ranks of inferred template counts. Generation probabilities in a later analysis came from a VDJ recombination model fitted to out-of-frame rearrangements, and those results were checked against IGoR. In a later analysis, hypergeometric tests were used to score TCR-TCR, TCR-HLA and TCR-CMV co-occurrence, with a repertoire-size bias correction applied to TCR pairs. A later analysis estimated false discovery rates by permuting HLA or CMV assignments 20 times. In a later analysis, co-occurring TCRs were grouped using DBSCAN, with TCRdist sequence similarity added in when clustering inside HLA-allele-positive subsets. Repertoires with fewer than 30,000 or more than 120,000 public chains, plus five repertoires with anomalous nucleotide sharing, were excluded from co-occurrence clustering. Here the immuneACCESS table is served through TCRdb, limited to in-frame sequences with V and J called. Missing clones are a known gap in these copies; in checked studies unresolved V genes cover under half, and the rest lacks a known reason. The DNA gave D and trimming, while V, J and clone size come from that table. Here the sample has roughly 170,000 clones; about 72% occur a single time. The top ten hold over 1.2% of the sample.

The cohort consisted of fewer than 700 healthy bone marrow donors. At the time of sampling, every cohort member was nominally healthy, though immune exposures that went unrecorded were likely present. The donor tested CMV seronegative, placing the donor among the 350 to 400 seronegative members of the cohort. Each donor provided a peripheral blood sample, and peripheral blood mononuclear cells were used for TCR beta sequencing. The Qiagen DNeasy Blood Extraction Kit was used to extract genomic DNA from the blood cell samples. The research as a whole found: In both the original and validation cohorts, the classifier was reported to diagnose cytomegalovirus status with high specificity and sensitivity. In vitro tests confirmed that a few of the cytomegalovirus-associated TCR beta chains recognize cytomegalovirus antigens. Correlated functional status among segregating V segments might be attributable to linkage disequilibrium, but an unknown experimental factor could not be ruled out. Because counts were too low, roughly 16 rarely observed V segments, including chromosome 9 orphons, were excluded from the earlier analysis of roughly 580 of the donors. A further reported finding was that TCR beta sequences accurately predicted the HLA-A and HLA-B alleles for most subjects in the first cohort. Some IMGT-functional V segments, including TRBV6-2 and TRBV6-3, could not be told apart with the 87-base-pair reads, so those segments were excluded. In the study, approximately 150 TCR beta chains were listed as associated with cytomegalovirus. Immune exposure information for the cohort was limited to CMV serostatus. Strong co-occurrence of HLA alleles, especially DR and DQ, made assigning TCR associations to individual alleles difficult. In a later analysis, HLA-associated TCR beta chains were found to be more clonally expanded and to have lower generation probabilities than equally common non-associated chains. HLA typing was unavailable for some donors at each locus, so association tests used only the typed subset. In this cohort, only TCR beta chains were sequenced, and detectable features were limited by the absence of alpha or paired-chain data. According to the authors, the approach could potentially be generalized to other disease states and immunological phenotypes. A cluster of highly shared sequence variants was judged likely to be a technical artifact of the sequencing pipeline. Most CMV-associated TCR beta chains appeared to be HLA-restricted in a later analysis, and the HLA associations seemed to be driven largely by CMV exposure. V-gene and J-gene trimming of TCR beta chains was associated with a missense DCLRE1C variant in a later genetic analysis, and the association was replicated in an independent cohort. A later genetic analysis reported fewer N-insertions in productive TCRs among donors in an Asian-associated ancestry cluster than the approximately 670-donor mean. The presence/absence analyses assumed that sequencing depth was roughly uniform across donors, and that assumption may not be true. Several of the top co-occurrence clusters appeared to be linked to parvovirus B19, influenza, CMV and Epstein-Barr virus, according to a later analysis. A later analysis found that TCR association rates varied across HLA loci, with DRB1 alleles showing the most associated TCRs and HLA-C alleles the fewest. Most TCR sequences were seen in very few donors, while some public TCRs were found in many individuals. Broadly in line with IMGT annotations, most TCR beta V segments showed up in productive rearrangements about 87% or about 30% of the time in an earlier analysis of about 500 of the donors. A later analysis associated about 17,000 TCR beta sequences with specific HLA alleles at a false discovery rate of 0.05.

This clonotype originated in a girl between 5 and 17 years old in good health and CMV-seronegative. The chain couples TRBV15 to TRBJ2-3, and 11 junction bases match TRBD2. Input material: PBMCs. The CDR3 region reads CATSSSTSGGGTDTQYF. Read as DNA, the sequence is TGTGCCACCAGCAGCTCAACTAGCGGGGGAGGCACAGATACGCAGTATTTT.